Below, 11 T cell receptor beta chains from the same sample are listed, as sequenced in a study of CD8+ T cells in alopecia areata. Isolated RNA was reverse transcribed into cDNA used as the sequencing template. Method: immunoSEQ multiplex PCR; TCRdb's copy keeps in-frame clones and lacks some. Of fewer than 150,000 clones detected, over 50% appear once; the ten largest clones hold 3.5% to 5%. Sequencing used CD4+ T cells sorted from blood, obtained at week 0. These receptors all come from a human donor with alopecia areata.

The CDR3 sequence: CASSPVEGAYEQYF. The DNA for the CDR3 is TGTGCCAGCAGCCCCGTGGAGGGCGCCTACGAGCAGTACTTC. The chain carries TRBV2 and TRBJ2-7; D is possibly TRBD2 (6 bases). Trimming cost V 6 bases and J 2 bases, with 14 bases left between them. This CDR3 has 14 amino acids. Germline V CDR1 and CDR2: SNHLY, FYNNEI.

This clone was seen only a few times. The chain uses TRBV5-5 and TRBJ1-1, with TRBD1 identical over 10 bases. CDR1 is SGHKS, CDR2 YYEKEE, per germline (reference sequence). The CDR3 spans 17 residues. The trim removed 5 bases at V and 1 base at J, leaving 11 bases unmatched. The chain's CDR3 is CASRGTGAPLSNTEAFF. CDR3 in DNA: TGTGCCAGCAGAGGGACAGGGGCTCCACTATCGAACACTGAAGCTTTCTTT.

The chain joins TRBV6-5 to TRBJ2-6; D gene unclear. Trimming cost V 6 bases and J 3 bases, with 12 bases left between them. The CDR3 has 15 amino acids. Per the germline V gene, CDR1 is MNHEY and CDR2 is SVGAGI. The DNA for the CDR3 is TGTGCCAGCAGACGGAGAGAGCATGGGGCCAACGTCCTGACTTTC. Its translation is CASRRREHGANVLTF.

V usage is TRBV28 and J usage is TRBJ1-2; TRBD1 agrees at 7 bases. Germline values: CDR1 MDHEN, CDR2 SYDVKM. This CDR3 is built from 14 residues. V shed 6 bases, J shed 7 bases, and the junction held 11 bases outside the gene matches. This CDR3 reads CASSLSLQGSGYTF. The CDR3 DNA follows: TGTGCCAGCAGCCTTTCCTTACAGGGGTCTGGCTACACCTTC.

This chain joins TRBV4-1 and TRBJ1-1, with TRBD1 matching over 7 bases. This CDR3 is 15 amino acids long. The germline gives CDR1 MGHRA, CDR2 YSYEKL. After removal of 0 bases from V and 4 bases from J, the junction contained 5 bases not matched to a gene. This CDR3 is CASSQEGGSITEAFF. CDR3 nucleotide sequence: TGCGCCAGCAGCCAAGAAGGGGGCTCAATCACTGAAGCTTTCTTT.

The V gene is TRBV5-1, the J gene TRBJ1-2, with unresolved D. The ends were cut back, 2 bases at V and 3 bases at J, with 8 bases in the middle. CDR1 SGHRS and CDR2 YFSETQ come from the germline V gene. The CDR3 spans 13 residues. The CDR3 DNA follows: TGCGCCAGCAGCTTCGGCAGAGACTATGGCTACACCTTC. Encoded protein: CASSFGRDYGYTF.

This clone has only a few counts. This sequence joins TRBV28 and TRBJ2-7; D remains ambiguous. Germline V lookup: CDR1 MDHEN, CDR2 SYDVKM. CDR3 length: 13 residues. The V gene lost 6 bases and the J gene lost 5 bases, with 14 bases spanning the gap. CDR3 in amino acids: CASRPIEDHEQYF. In nucleotides, the CDR3 is TGTGCCAGCAGACCTATAGAGGACCACGAGCAGTACTTC.

The chain uses TRBV18 and TRBJ2-7; 11 bases map to TRBD2. CDR3 length equals 15 residues. Per germline, CDR1 KGHSH and CDR2 LQKENI. V gave up 4 bases and J gave up 6 bases; unmatched junction bases: 8. This CDR3 reads CASSLDPGTSGEQYF. The DNA for the CDR3 is TGTGCCAGCTCACTCGACCCAGGGACTAGCGGCGAGCAGTACTTC.

The sample holds a few counts of this clone. The rearrangement uses TRBV19 and TRBJ2-5; D is perhaps TRBD1 or TRBD2 (5 bases each). V was shortened by 5 bases and J by 7 bases, with 20 bases between the two germline ends. The CDR3 length is 15 residues. Per germline, CDR1 LNHDA and CDR2 SQIVND (reference sequence). The CDR3 bases are TGTGCCAGTAGTTCCCCCGGGACCACCTTCCGGACCCAGTACTTC. It specifies CASSSPGTTFRTQYF.

J is TRBJ2-1 and V is TRBV7-3; maybe TRBD2 (6 bases). Looked up from germline, CDR1 is SGHTA and CDR2 is FQGTGA. The length of the CDR3 is 14 residues. V was shortened by 5 bases and J by 5 bases, with 13 bases between the two germline ends. This CDR3 is CASSPSGGDNEQFF. The CDR3 DNA sequence: TGTGCCAGCAGCCCCTCCGGGGGTGACAATGAGCAGTTCTTC.

V usage is TRBV29-1 and J usage is TRBJ2-3; 9 nucleotides match TRBD2. Germline V gene lookup returns CDR1 SQVTM and CDR2 ANQGSEA. The CDR3 totals 15 residues. V lost 3 bases and J lost 1; bases outside the gene matches: 5. The CDR3 sequence is CSVDGASGGTDTQYF. DNA for the CDR3: TGCAGCGTTGATGGTGCTAGCGGGGGCACAGATACGCAGTATTTT.